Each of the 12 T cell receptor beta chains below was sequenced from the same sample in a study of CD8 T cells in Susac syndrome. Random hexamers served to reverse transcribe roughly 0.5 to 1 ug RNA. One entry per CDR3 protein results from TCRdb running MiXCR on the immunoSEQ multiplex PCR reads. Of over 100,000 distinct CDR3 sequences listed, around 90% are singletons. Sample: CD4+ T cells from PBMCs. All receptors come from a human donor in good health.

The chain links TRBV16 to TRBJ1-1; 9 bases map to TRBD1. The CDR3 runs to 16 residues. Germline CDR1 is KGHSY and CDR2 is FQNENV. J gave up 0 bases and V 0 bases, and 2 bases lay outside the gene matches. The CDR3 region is CASSQSGQGLNTEAFF. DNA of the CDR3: TGTGCCAGCAGCCAATCGGGACAGGGATTGAACACTGAAGCTTTCTTT.

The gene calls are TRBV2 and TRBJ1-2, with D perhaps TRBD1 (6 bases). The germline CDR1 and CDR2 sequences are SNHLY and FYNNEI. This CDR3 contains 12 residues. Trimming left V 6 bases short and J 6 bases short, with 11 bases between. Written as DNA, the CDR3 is TGTGCCAGCAGGGTACAGGGTCATGGCTACACCTTC. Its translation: CASRVQGHGYTF.

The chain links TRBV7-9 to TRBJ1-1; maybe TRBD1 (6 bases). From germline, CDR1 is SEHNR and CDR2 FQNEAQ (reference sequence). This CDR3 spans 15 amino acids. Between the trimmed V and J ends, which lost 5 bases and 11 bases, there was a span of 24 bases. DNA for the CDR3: TGTGCCAGCAGCCGAATCCCCAGGCGGGGGGGCGTCGCTTTCTTT. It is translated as CASSRIPRRGGVAFF.

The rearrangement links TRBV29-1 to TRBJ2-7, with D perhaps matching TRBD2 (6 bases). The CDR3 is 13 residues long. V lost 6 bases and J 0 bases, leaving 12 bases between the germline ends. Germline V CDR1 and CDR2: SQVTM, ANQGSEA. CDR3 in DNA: TGCAGCGTCTGGACGGGAGACTCCTACGAGCAGTACTTC. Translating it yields CSVWTGDSYEQYF.

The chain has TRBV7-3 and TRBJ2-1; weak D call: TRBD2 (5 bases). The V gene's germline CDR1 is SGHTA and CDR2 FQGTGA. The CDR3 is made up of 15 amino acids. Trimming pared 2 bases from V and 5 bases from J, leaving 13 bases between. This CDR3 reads CASSLFGPGNNEQFF. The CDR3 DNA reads TGTGCCAGCAGCTTATTCGGGCCCGGGAACAATGAGCAGTTCTTC.

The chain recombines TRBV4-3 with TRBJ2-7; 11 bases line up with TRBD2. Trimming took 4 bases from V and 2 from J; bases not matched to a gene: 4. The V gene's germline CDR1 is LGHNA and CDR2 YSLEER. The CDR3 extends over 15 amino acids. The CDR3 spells CASSLGTSGTYEQYF. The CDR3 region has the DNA TGCGCCAGCAGCCTAGGGACTAGCGGTACCTACGAGCAGTACTTC.

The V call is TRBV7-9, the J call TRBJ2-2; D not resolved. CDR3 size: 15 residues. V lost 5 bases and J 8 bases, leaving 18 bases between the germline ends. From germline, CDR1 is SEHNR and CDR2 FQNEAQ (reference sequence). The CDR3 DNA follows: TGTGCCAGCAGCGGACCAATGGCCCCGGCTGGGGAGCTGTTTTTT. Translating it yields CASSGPMAPAGELFF.

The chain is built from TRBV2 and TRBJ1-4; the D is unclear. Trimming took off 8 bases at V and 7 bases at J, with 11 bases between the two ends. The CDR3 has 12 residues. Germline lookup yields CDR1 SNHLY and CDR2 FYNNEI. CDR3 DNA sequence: TGTGCCAGCTTGGCCCGGGTTGAAAAACTGTTTTTT. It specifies CASLARVEKLFF. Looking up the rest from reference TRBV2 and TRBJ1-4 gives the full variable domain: EPEVTQTPSHQVTQMGQEVILRCVPISNHLYFYWYRQILGQKVEFLVSFYNNEISEKSEIFDDQFSVERPDGSNFTLKIRSTKLEDSAMYFCASLARVEKLFFGSGTQLSVL.

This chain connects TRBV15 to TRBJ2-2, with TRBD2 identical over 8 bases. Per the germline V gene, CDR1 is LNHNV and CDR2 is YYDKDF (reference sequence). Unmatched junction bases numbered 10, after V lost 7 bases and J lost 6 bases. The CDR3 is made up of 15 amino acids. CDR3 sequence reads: CATKMGSGSSGELFF. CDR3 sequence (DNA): TGTGCCACCAAAATGGGAAGCGGGAGCTCCGGGGAGCTGTTTTTT.

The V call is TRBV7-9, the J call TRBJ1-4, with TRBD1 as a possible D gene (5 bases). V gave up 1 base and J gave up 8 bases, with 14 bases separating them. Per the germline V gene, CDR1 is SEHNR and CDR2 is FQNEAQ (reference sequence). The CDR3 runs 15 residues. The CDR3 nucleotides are TGTGCCAGCAGCTTAGTCCTGGGGGGGAAGGAAAAACTGTTTTTT. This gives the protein CASSLVLGGKEKLFF.

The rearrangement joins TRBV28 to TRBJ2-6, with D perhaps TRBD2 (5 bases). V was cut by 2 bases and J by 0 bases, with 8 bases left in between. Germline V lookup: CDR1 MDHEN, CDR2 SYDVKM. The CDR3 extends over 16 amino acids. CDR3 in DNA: TGTGCCAGCAGTTTACTGGGAGCCTCTGGGGCCAACGTCCTGACTTTC. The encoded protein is CASSLLGASGANVLTF.

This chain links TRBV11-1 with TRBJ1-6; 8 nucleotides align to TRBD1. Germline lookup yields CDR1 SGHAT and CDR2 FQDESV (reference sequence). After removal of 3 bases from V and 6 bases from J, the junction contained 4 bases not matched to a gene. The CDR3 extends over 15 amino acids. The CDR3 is CASSLSTGGNSPLHF. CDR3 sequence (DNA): TGTGCCAGCAGCTTGTCAACAGGGGGTAATTCACCCCTCCACTTT.